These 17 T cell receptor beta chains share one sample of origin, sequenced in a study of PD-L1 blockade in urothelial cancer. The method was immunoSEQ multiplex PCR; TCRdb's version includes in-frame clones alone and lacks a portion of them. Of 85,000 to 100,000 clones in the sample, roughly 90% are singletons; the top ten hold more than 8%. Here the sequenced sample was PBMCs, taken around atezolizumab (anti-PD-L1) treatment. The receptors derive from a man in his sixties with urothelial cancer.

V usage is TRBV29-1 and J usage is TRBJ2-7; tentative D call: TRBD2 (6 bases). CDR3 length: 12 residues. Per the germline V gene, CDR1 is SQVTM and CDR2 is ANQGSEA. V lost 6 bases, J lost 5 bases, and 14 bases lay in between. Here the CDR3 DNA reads TGCAGCGTGGGAGGAGACCTTAACGAGCAGTACTTC. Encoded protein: CSVGGDLNEQYF.

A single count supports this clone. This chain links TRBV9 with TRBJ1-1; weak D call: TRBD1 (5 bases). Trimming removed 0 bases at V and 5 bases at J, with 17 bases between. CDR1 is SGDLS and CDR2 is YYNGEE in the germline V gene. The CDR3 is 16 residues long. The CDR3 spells CASSVDWSGGGTEAFF. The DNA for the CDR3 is TGTGCCAGCAGCGTAGATTGGAGTGGGGGGGGGACTGAAGCTTTCTTT.

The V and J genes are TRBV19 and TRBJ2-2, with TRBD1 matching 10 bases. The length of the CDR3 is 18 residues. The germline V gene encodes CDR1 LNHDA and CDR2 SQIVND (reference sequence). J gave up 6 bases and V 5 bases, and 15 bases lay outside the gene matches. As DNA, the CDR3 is TGTGCCAGTAGTTCCTTTTTACGGGACAGGGGTGTGCCCGGGGAGCTGTTTTTT. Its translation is CASSSFLRDRGVPGELFF.

CDR3 bases: TGTGCCAGTAGTGAGGGTGTTCGGTATAATTCACCCCTCCACTTT. Its protein is CASSEGVRYNSPLHF. This chain uses TRBV19 with TRBJ1-6; D ambiguous. The CDR3 runs to 15 residues. CDR1 is LNHDA, CDR2 SQIVND, per germline (reference sequence). Deletions cut 5 bases from V and 4 bases from J, with 12 bases between.

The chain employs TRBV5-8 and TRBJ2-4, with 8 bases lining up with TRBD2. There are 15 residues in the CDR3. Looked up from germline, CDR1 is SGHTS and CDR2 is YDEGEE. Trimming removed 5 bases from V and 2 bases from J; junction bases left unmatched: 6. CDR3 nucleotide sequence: TGTGCCAGCAGTCCGCGGGGGGAAACCAAAAACATTCAGTACTTC. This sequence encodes CASSPRGETKNIQYF.

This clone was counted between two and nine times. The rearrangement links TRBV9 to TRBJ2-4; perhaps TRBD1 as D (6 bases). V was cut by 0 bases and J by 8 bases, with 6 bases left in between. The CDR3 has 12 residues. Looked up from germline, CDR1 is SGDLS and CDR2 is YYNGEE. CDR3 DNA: TGTGCCAGCAGCGTAGAGGGGGACATTCAGTACTTC. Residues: CASSVEGDIQYF.

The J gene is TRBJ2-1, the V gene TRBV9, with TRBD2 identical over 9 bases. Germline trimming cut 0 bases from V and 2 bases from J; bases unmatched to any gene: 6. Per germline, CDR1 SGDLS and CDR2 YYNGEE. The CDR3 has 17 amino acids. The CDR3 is CASSVAPTSGPYNEQFF. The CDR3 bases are TGTGCCAGCAGCGTAGCTCCCACTAGCGGGCCCTACAATGAGCAGTTCTTC.

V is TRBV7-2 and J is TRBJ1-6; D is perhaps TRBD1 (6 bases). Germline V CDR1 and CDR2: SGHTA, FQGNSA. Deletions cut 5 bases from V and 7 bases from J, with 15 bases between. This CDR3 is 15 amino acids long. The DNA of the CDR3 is TGTGCCAGCAGCCCCTGGACAGCCGAAAATTCACCCCTCCACTTT. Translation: CASSPWTAENSPLHF.

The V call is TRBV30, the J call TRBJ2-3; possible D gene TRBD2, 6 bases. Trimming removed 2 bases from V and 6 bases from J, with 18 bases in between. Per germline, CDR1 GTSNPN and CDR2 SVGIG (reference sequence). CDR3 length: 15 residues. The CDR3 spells CAWSPDGGPQDTQYF. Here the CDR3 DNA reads TGTGCCTGGAGTCCAGACGGGGGACCTCAGGATACGCAGTATTTT. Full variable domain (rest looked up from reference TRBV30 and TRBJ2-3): SQTIHQWPATLVQPVGSPLSLECTVEGTSNPNLYWYRQAAGRGLQLLFYSVGIGQISSEVPQNLSASRPQDRQFILSSKKLLLSDSGFYLCAWSPDGGPQDTQYFGPGTRLTVL.

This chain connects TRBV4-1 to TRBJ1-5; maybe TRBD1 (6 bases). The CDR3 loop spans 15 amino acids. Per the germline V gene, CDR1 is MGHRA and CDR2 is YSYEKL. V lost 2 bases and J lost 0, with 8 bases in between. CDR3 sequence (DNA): TGCGCCAGCAGCCAACGACAGGTTAGCAATCAGCCCCAGCATTTT. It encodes CASSQRQVSNQPQHF.

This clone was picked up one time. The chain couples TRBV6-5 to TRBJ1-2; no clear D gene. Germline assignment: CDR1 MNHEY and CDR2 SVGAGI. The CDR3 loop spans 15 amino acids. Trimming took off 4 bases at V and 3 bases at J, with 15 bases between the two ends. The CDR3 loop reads CASSLSMAGDYGYTF. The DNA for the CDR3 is TGTGCCAGCAGTTTGAGTATGGCGGGAGACTATGGCTACACCTTC.

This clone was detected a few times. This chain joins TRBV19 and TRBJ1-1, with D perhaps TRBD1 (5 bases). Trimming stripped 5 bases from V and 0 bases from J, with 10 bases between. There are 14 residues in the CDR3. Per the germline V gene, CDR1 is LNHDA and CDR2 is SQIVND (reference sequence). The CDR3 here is CASSSHRLNTEAFF. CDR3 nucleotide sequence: TGTGCCAGTAGTTCCCACAGGTTGAACACTGAAGCTTTCTTT. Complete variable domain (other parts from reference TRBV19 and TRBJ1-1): DGGITQSPKYLFRKEGQNVTLSCEQNLNHDAMYWYRQDPGQGLRLIYYSQIVNDFQKGDIAEGYSVSREKKESFPLTVTSAQKNPTAFYLCASSSHRLNTEAFFGQGTRLTVV.

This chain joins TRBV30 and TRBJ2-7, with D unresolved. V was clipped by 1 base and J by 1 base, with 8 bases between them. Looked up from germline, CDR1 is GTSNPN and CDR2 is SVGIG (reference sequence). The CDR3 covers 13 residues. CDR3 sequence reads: CAWSGPSSYEQYF. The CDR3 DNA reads TGTGCCTGGAGTGGCCCTAGTTCCTACGAGCAGTACTTC.

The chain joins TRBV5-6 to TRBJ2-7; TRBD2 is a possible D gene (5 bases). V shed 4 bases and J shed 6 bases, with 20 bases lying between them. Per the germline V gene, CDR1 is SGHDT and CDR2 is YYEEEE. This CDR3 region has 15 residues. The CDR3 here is CASSTKSGREPEQYF. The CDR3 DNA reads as TGTGCCAGCAGCACGAAAAGCGGAAGAGAGCCCGAGCAGTACTTC.

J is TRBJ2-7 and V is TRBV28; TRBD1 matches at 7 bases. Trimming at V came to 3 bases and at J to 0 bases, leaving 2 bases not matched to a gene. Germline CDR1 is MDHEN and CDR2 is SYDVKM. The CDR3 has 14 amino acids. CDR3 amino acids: CASSLQGDSYEQYF. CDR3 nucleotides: TGTGCCAGCAGTTTGCAGGGGGACTCCTACGAGCAGTACTTC.

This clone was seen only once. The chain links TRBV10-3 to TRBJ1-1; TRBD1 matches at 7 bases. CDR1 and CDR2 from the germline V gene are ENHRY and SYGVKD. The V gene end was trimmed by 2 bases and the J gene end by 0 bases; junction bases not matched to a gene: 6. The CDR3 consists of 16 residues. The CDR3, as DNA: TGTGCCATCAGTGAGCGGACAGGACCGATGAACACTGAAGCTTTCTTT. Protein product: CAISERTGPMNTEAFF.

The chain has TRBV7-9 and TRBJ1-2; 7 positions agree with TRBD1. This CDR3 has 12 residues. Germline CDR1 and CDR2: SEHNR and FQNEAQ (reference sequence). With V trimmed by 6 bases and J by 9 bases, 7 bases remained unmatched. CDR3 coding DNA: TGTGCCAGCAGTTTTCAGGACAGGCGCTACACCTTC. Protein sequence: CASSFQDRRYTF.